Listed below are T cell receptor beta chains from one sample, sequenced in a study of cytomegalovirus exposure and HLA in healthy donors. Sequencing was performed with immunoSEQ multiplex PCR; in TCRdb, only in-frame clones are kept and a portion is missing. The data show around 140,000 clones, approximately 84% seen once. The sequencing input was PBMCs. The receptors stem from a woman in her sixties in good health and CMV-seropositive. The CDR3 runs from the conserved cysteine through the conserved F or W. Each record gives: CDR3 DNA, CDR3 protein, V gene, J gene, D gene, clone size. The D gene is left open where the match is weak. Some rows have no size entry. The others give once, few or many, or a class for an expanded clone.

cdr3_nt: TGTGCCACAACAGGGGGCTCAGATACGCAGTATTTT; cdr3_aa: CATTGGSDTQYF; v_call: TRBV30; j_call: TRBJ2-3; d_call: TRBD1; clone_size: NA
cdr3_nt: TGTGCCAGCAGCTGGGTCGCCGGGTCCCACGAGCAGTACTTC; cdr3_aa: CASSWVAGSHEQYF; v_call: TRBV5-6; j_call: TRBJ2-7; d_call: NA; clone_size: NA
cdr3_nt: TGTGCCAGCAGCCCGGGAGGCCGGTCTCAAACTGAAGCTTTCTTT; cdr3_aa: CASSPGGRSQTEAFF; v_call: TRBV5-6; j_call: TRBJ1-1; d_call: NA; clone_size: few
cdr3_nt: TGTGCCAGCAGCAAAAGGTCAGGCGTCCCCACCTTC; cdr3_aa: CASSKRSGVPTF; v_call: TRBV27; j_call: TRBJ1-2; d_call: NA; clone_size: NA
cdr3_nt: TGTGCCAGCAGCCAAGAACAGGGCCCGGGTGAAAAACTGTTTTTT; cdr3_aa: CASSQEQGPGEKLFF; v_call: TRBV4-2; j_call: TRBJ1-4; d_call: NA; clone_size: NA
cdr3_nt: TGTGCCTGGAGTTCCAAGACGGCCGGGACACCAGTTGTGAACACTGAAGCTTTCTTT; cdr3_aa: CAWSSKTAGTPVVNTEAFF; v_call: TRBV30; j_call: TRBJ1-1; d_call: NA; clone_size: NA
cdr3_nt: TGTGCCAGCAGCCAACTGCGGGAGTTGGATCGTGGTAATGAGCAGTTCTTC; cdr3_aa: CASSQLRELDRGNEQFF; v_call: TRBV4-2; j_call: TRBJ2-1; d_call: TRBD2; clone_size: NA
cdr3_nt: TGTGCCACCAGCGAAACTAGCGGGAGGACGGATGAGCAGTTCTTC; cdr3_aa: CATSETSGRTDEQFF; v_call: TRBV15; j_call: TRBJ2-1; d_call: TRBD2; clone_size: NA
cdr3_nt: TGTGCCAGCAGCGAGGGATACGAGCAGTACTTC; cdr3_aa: CASSEGYEQYF; v_call: TRBV5-6; j_call: TRBJ2-7; d_call: NA; clone_size: NA
cdr3_nt: TGTGCCATCAGGGGGGCGGGAGGGATTTACGAGCAGTACTTC; cdr3_aa: CAIRGAGGIYEQYF; v_call: TRBV10-3; j_call: TRBJ2-7; d_call: TRBD2; clone_size: NA